A single sample is the source of the 3 T cell receptor beta chains below, sequenced in a study of T cell changes during pregnancy in multiple sclerosis. Some clones are missing from TCRdb's copy, which holds only in-frame ones; the method was immunoSEQ multiplex PCR. The top ten hold more than 0.95% of the sample, which has tens of thousands of clones, around 93% seen once. The sequenced sample was peripheral blood, obtained after pregnancy. These receptors were collected from a female donor with multiple sclerosis, enrolled in a pregnancy study.

The chain uses TRBV30 and TRBJ1-4, with unresolved D. The V gene's germline CDR1 is GTSNPN and CDR2 SVGIG (reference sequence). The V end was cut by 3 bases, the J end by 2 bases, with 13 bases between. The CDR3 loop spans 15 amino acids. The CDR3 DNA reads TGTGCCTGGAGAAGAGGTATCGGGACTAATGAAAAACTGTTTTTT. Translated, it gives CAWRRGIGTNEKLFF.

The chain employs TRBV6-5 and TRBJ1-2, with TRBD1 as a possible D gene (6 bases). Germline V gene data show CDR1 as MNHEY and CDR2 as SVGAGI. V lost 5 bases to trimming and J lost 8 bases, with 15 bases between them. This CDR3 is 13 amino acids long. In DNA, the CDR3 is TGTGCCAGCAGTCCCACAGGGCCCGGGGGCTACACCTTC. Its protein product is CASSPTGPGGYTF.

This chain connects TRBV6-6 to TRBJ2-1; D possibly corresponds to TRBD2 (5 bases). CDR1 and CDR2 (germline): MNHNY, SVGAGI (reference sequence). With 2 bases removed from V and 4 bases from J, the gap between germline ends came to 12 bases. CDR3 size: 15 residues. The CDR3 nucleotides read TGTGCCAGCAGTTACGATCCTACTAGTTACAATGAGCAGTTCTTC. Encoded protein: CASSYDPTSYNEQFF.